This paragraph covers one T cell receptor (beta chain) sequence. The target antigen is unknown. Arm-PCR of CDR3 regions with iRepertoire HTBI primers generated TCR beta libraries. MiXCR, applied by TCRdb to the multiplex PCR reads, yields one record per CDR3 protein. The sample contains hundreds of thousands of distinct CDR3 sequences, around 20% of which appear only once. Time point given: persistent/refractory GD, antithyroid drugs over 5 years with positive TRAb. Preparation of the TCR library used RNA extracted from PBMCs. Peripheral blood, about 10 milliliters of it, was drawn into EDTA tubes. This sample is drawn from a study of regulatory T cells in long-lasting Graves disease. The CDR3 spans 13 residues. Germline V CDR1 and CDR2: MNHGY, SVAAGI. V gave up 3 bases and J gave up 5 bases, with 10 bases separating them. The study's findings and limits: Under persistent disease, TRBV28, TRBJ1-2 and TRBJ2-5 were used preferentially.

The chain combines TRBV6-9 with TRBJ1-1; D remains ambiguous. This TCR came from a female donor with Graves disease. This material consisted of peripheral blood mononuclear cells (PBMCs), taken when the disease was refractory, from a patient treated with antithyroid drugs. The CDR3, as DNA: TGTGCCAGCAGTTACGGCGACGGAACTGAAGCTTTCTTT. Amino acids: CASSYGDGTEAFF.